This record looks at one TCR beta chain sequence and its context. In the study's own analysis: Researchers report that nucleated cell counts were estimated from reference gene primer amplification. Some clones are missing from TCRdb's copy, which holds only in-frame ones; the method was immunoSEQ multiplex PCR. V and J calls and clone size are those listed in that table; D and trimming were worked out from the DNA. This sample has about 140,000 clones, with less than 80% found just once. These data come from a study of blood T cell repertoires in COVID-19. Study-level information: The study drew acute and convalescent COVID-19 samples from the United States, Italy and Spain. T cells, B-cell-depleted T cells, or PBMCs provided the cDNA or gDNA that served as material.

Germline CDR1 reads SGHAT; CDR2 reads FQNNGV. The trim removed 1 base at V and 7 bases at J, leaving 7 bases unmatched. The CDR3 has 15 amino acids. The sequence was obtained from a man between 60 and 70 years old with acute or convalescent COVID-19. The chain has TRBV11-2 and TRBJ2-7; 10 bases align to TRBD1. Input material: peripheral blood. The CDR3, as DNA: TGTGCCAGCAGCTTAGGGGGACAGGGGCTCTTTGAGCAGTACTTC. This translates into CASSLGGQGLFEQYF.